Detailed here is one T cell receptor beta chain. Its antigen remains unidentified. Alongside a J-beta primer mix, a sample-barcoded 5' primer served in a second PCR lasting 7 to 11 cycles. A template-switch adaptor that had 12 random nucleotides put a tag on each cDNA molecule. TCRdb itself ran the 5' RACE reads through MiXCR, one entry per CDR3 protein. The sample has about 930,000 distinct CDR3 sequences, 25% to 35% seen once. The data derive from a study of blood T cells in healthy people across ages. Regarding the study as a whole: Not knowing donor CMV status may have confounded expanded clonotype changes. Long-lived donors had more naive CD4+ cells and higher diversity than aged donors.

V gave up 5 bases and J gave up 8 bases, with 10 bases separating them. The CDR3 covers 12 residues. The germline CDR1 and CDR2 sequences are SGHAT and FQDESV (reference sequence). This same sample was also part of a study on T cells of mothers and their children.

The TCR was taken from a woman between 40 and 50 years old in good health. The chain is built from TRBV11-1 and TRBJ2-1; D is unclear. The sequenced sample consisted of blood. CDR3: CASSRGVDEQFF. The DNA of the CDR3 is TGTGCCAGCAGCCGTGGGGTCGATGAGCAGTTCTTC. Full variable domain (remainder filled in from reference TRBV11-1 and TRBJ2-1): EAEVAQSPRYKITEKSQAVAFWCDPISGHATLYWYRQILGQGPELLVQFQDESVVDDSQLPKDRFSAERLKGVDSTLKIQPAELGDSAMYLCASSRGVDEQFFGPGTRLTVL.